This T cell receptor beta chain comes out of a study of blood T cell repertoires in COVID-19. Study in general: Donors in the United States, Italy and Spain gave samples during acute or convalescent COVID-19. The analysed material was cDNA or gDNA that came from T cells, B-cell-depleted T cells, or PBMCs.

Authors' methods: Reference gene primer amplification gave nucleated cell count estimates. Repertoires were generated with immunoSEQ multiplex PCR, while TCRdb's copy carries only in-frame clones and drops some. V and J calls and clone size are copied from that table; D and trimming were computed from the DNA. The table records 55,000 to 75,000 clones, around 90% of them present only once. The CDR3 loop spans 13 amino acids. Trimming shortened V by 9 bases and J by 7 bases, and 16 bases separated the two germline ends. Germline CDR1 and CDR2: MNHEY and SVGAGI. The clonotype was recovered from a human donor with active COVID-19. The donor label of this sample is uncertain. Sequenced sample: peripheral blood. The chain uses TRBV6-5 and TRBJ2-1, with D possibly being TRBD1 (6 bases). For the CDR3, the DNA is TGTGCCAGAGAGGACAGAGATACAAATGAGCAGTTCTTC. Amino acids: CAREDRDTNEQFF.